Detailed here is one TCR beta chain. No cognate antigen has been identified for it. Base qualities are missing; no much larger clone stands one base away. Its CDR3 holds 13 amino acids, cysteine through phenylalanine. The CDR3 DNA has 39 bases and is translated from base 1. V drops 1 base and J drops 5 bases, leaving 8 bases in between. Taken from the germline V gene, the CDR1 and CDR2 loops are MNHNS and SASEGT. The collaborating institutions used their own protocols to collect whole blood in K2EDTA tubes. For TCRbeta analysis, collaborators shipped samples in one of three forms: frozen whole blood, isolated PBMCs, or DNA extracted from either of those sample types. TCRbeta CDR3 regions were amplified from genomic DNA by means of the immunoSEQ Assay, a bias-controlled multiplex PCR. In the original analysis: The number of nucleated cells in each sample was estimated by amplification of reference gene primers within the assay. To quantify the absolute abundance of each unique TCRbeta CDR3 rearrangement, sequence reads were collapsed and filtered. For each sample, productive Simpson clonality was calculated by taking the square root of Simpson's diversity index across productive rearrangements. Sourced from immuneACCESS, this table was stored by TCRdb with only in-frame sequences that have V and J called. A share of the clones is absent; for the studies checked, an unresolved V gene accounts for under half, and the remainder has no known explanation. The DNA was the basis for D and trimming; V, J and clone size are from that table. This sample holds roughly 67,000 clones; approximately 85% were observed only once. The ten largest clones capture roughly 25% of the sample.

The data originate from a study of blood T cell repertoires in COVID-19 (dated by TCRdb to 2020 to 2022). A note on the overall study: Samples covering the acute and convalescent phases of COVID-19 were provided by collaborators in the United States, Italy and Spain. The prospective study material was composed of cDNA or gDNA derived from T cells, B-cell-depleted T cells, or PBMCs. Subjects who had been exposed to COVID-19, were actively infected with it, or had recovered from it provided the deeply sampled blood TCRbeta repertoires that made up the dataset. The repertoires were released in a freely available public database intended as a resource for research on the immune response to SARS-CoV-2. The samples were drawn from the first 160 participants of the ongoing ImmuneRACE study and from 950 to 1,500 subjects provided by 6 global collaborators. The sample metadata nearly always contained a de-identified subject ID, COVID-19 status, age in years and sex. Where available, HLA class I and class II types were taken from metadata supplied by the sample provider and were not determined by assay-based typing. Results the study describes overall, beyond this receptor: The amount of clinical and demographic metadata varied by source and participant and was provided uncurated.

This sequence uses TRBV6-1 and TRBJ1-2; the D segment cannot be called with confidence. Sequencing was done on a sample of peripheral blood. This sequence was found in a man in his forties or fifties with acute or convalescent COVID-19. The DNA reads as follows: TGTGCCAGCAGTGAAGAATACGGGTATGGCTACACCTTC. This codes for CASSEEYGYGYTF.